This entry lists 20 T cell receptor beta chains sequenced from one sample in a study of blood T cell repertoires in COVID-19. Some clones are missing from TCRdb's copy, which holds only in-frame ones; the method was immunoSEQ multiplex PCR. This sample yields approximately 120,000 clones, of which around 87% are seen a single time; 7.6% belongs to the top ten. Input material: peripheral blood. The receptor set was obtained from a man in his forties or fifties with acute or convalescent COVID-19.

CDR3 protein: CASSSWGGRGSEQFF. The CDR3 nucleotides are TGTGCCAGCAGCTCCTGGGGCGGGAGGGGCAGTGAGCAGTTCTTC. This rearrangement joins TRBV11-2 to TRBJ2-1; 9 bases map to TRBD2. This CDR3 comprises 15 residues. J lost 9 bases, V lost 4 bases, and 10 bases had no gene match. Germline CDR1 reads SGHAT; CDR2 reads FQNNGV.

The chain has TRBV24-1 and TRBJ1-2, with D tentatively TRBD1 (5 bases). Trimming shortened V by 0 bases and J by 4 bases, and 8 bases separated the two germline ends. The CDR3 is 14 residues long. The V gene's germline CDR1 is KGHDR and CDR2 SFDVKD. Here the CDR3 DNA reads TGTGCCACCAGTGATTTGGCAGGGTCCTATGGCTACACCTTC. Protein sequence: CATSDLAGSYGYTF.

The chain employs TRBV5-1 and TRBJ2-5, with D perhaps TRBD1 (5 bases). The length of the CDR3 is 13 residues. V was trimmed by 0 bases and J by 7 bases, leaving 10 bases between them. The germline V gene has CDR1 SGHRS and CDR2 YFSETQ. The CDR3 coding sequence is TGCGCCAGCAGCTTGGCCGGTACAGGGACCCAGTACTTC. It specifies CASSLAGTGTQYF.

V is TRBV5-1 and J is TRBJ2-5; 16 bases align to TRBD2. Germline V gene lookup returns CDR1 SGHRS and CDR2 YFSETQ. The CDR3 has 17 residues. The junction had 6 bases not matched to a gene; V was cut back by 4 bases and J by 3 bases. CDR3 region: CASSGPGLAGGKETQYF. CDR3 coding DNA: TGCGCCAGCAGCGGCCCGGGACTAGCGGGAGGGAAAGAGACCCAGTACTTC.

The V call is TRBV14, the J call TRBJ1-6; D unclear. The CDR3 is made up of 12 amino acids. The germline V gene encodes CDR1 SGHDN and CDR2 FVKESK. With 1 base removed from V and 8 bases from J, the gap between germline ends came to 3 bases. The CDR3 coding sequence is TGTGCCAGCAGCCAAGGCGATTCACCCCTCCACTTT. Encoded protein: CASSQGDSPLHF. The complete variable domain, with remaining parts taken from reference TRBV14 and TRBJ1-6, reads EAGVTQFPSHSVIEKGQTVTLRCDPISGHDNLYWYRRVMGKEIKFLLHFVKESKQDESGMPNNRFLAERTGGTYSTLKVQPAELEDSGVYFCASSQGDSPLHFGNGTRLTVT.

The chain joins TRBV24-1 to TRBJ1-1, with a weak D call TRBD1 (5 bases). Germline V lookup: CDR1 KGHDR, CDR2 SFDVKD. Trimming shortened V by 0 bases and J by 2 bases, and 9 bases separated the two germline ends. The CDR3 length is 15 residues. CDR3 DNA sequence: TGTGCCACCAGTGATTTGAGGCAGGGAAACACTGAAGCTTTCTTT. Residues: CATSDLRQGNTEAFF.

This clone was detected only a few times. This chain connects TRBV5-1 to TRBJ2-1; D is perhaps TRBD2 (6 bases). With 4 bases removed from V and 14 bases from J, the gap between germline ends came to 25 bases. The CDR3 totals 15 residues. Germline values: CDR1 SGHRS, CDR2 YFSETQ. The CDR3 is CASSPGGAEVSIEFF. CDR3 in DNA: TGCGCCAGCAGCCCCGGCGGGGCAGAGGTGTCTATTGAGTTCTTC.

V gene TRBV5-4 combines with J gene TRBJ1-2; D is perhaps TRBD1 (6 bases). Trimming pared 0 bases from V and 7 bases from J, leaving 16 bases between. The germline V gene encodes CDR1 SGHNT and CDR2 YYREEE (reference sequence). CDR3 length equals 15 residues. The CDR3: CASSLGGSGAFGYTF. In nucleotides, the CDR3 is TGTGCCAGCAGCTTGGGGGGGTCAGGGGCGTTTGGCTACACCTTC.

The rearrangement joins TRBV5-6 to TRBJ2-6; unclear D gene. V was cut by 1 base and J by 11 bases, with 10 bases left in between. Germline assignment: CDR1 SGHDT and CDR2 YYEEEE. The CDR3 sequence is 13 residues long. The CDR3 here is CASSLFLEYVLTF. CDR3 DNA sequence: TGTGCCAGCAGCTTGTTTCTAGAGTACGTCCTGACTTTC.

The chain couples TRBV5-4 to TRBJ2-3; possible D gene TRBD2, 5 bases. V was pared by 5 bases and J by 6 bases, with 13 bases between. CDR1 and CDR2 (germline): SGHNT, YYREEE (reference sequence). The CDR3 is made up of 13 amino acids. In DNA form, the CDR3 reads TGTGCCAGCAGACGCCAAAGGGAGGATACGCAGTATTTT. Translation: CASRRQREDTQYF. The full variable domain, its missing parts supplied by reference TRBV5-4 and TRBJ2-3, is ETGVTQSPTHLIKTRGQQVTLRCSSQSGHNTVSWYQQALGQGPQFIFQYYREEENGRGNFPPRFSGLQFPNYSSELNVNALELDDSALYLCASRRQREDTQYFGPGTRLTVL.

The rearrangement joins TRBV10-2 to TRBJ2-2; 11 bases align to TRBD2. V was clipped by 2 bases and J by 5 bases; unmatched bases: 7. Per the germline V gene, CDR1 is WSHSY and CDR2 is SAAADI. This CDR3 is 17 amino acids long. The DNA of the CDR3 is TGCGCCAGCAGTGAGGTAGCGGGAGGGCTTGGGACCGGGGAGCTGTTTTTT. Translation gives CASSEVAGGLGTGELFF.

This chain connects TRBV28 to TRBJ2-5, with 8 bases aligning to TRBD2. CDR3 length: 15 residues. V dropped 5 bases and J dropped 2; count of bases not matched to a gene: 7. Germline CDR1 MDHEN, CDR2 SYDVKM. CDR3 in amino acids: CASSPSGLAQETQYF. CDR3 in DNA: TGTGCCAGCAGTCCATCCGGACTAGCACAAGAGACCCAGTACTTC. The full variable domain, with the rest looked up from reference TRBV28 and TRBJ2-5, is DVKVTQSSRYLVKRTGEKVFLECVQDMDHENMFWYRQDPGLGLRLIYFSYDVKMKEKGDIPEGYSVSREKKERFSLILESASTNQTSMYLCASSPSGLAQETQYFGPGTRLLVL.

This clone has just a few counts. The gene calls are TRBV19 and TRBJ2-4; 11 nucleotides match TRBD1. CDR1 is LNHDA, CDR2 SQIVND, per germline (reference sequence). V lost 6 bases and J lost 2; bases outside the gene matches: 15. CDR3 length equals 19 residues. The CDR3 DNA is TGTGCCAGTAGCCGACTTACGGACAGGGGGCGAAGGTCCAAAAACATTCAGTACTTC. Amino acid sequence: CASSRLTDRGRRSKNIQYF.

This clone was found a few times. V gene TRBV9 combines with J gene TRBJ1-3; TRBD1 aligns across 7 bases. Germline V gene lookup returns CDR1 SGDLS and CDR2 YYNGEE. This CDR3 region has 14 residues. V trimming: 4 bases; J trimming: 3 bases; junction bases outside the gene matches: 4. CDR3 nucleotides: TGTGCCAGCAGCCAGACAGGGTTTGGAAACACCATATATTTT. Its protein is CASSQTGFGNTIYF.

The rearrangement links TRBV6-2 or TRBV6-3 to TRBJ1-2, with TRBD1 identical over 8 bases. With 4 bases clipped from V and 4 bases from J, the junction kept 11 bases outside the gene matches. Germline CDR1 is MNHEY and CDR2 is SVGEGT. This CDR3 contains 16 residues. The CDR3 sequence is CASSFPQGQAIYGYTF. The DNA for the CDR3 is TGTGCCAGCAGTTTTCCGCAGGGACAGGCAATCTATGGCTACACCTTC.

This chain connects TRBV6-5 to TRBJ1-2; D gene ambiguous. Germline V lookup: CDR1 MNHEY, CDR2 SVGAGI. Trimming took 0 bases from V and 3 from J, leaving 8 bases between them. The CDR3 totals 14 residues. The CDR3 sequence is CASSYSQKDYGYTF. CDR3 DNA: TGTGCCAGCAGTTACTCGCAGAAAGACTATGGCTACACCTTC.

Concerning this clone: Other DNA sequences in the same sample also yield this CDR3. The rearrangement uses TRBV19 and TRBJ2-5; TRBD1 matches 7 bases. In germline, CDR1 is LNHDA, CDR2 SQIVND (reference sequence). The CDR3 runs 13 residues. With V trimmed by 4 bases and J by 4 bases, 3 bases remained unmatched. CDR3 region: CASSTEGAETQYF. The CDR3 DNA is TGTGCCAGTAGTACCGAGGGGGCAGAGACCCAGTACTTC.

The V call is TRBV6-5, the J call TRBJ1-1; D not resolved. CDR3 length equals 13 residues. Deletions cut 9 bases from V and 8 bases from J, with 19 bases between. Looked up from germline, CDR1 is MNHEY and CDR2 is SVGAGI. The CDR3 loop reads CASSGRSLFEAFF. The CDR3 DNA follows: TGTGCCAGTTCAGGTCGTTCTCTCTTCGAAGCTTTCTTT.

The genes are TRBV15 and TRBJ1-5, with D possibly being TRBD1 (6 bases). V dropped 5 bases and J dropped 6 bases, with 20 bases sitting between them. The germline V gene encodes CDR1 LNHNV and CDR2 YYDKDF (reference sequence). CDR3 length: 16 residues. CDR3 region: CATSGLRQVQGQPQHF. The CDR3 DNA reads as TGTGCCACCAGCGGCCTGAGACAGGTCCAAGGTCAGCCCCAGCATTTT.

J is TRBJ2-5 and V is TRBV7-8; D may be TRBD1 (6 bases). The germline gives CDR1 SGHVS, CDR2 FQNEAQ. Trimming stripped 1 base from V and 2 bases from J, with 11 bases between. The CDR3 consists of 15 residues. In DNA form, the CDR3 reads TGTGCCAGCAGCTTAGACCTAGGACAGCAAGAGACCCAGTACTTC. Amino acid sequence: CASSLDLGQQETQYF.